Presented here are 25 T cell receptor beta chains from one specimen sequenced in a study of T cell repertoires and HLA-DP antigens. The antigens these receptors bind are not known. Clones were read by immunoSEQ multiplex PCR, and TCRdb kept only the in-frame ones, dropping some. Of approximately 90,000 clones listed, around nine tenths are singletons. Input material: CD4+ T cells from PBMCs. All receptors derive from a man between 45 and 60 years old in good health and CMV-seronegative.

The chain is built from TRBV7-9 and TRBJ2-4; TRBD1 agrees at 7 bases. The length of the CDR3 is 16 residues. Trimming removed 8 bases from V and 0 bases from J; junction bases left unmatched: 10. Per germline, CDR1 SEHNR and CDR2 FQNEAQ (reference sequence). CDR3 region: CASGRGTVLAKNIQYF. The DNA for the CDR3 is TGTGCCAGCGGAAGGGGGACAGTTCTAGCCAAAAACATTCAGTACTTC.

The chain recombines TRBV19 with TRBJ2-7; 14 nucleotides line up with TRBD2. This CDR3 spans 16 amino acids. V lost 6 bases and J lost 7; bases outside the gene matches: 11. Germline V CDR1 and CDR2: LNHDA, SQIVND (reference sequence). CDR3 sequence reads: CASSGLGGLAGEEQYF. The CDR3 region has the DNA TGTGCCAGTAGCGGCCTGGGGGGACTAGCGGGAGAAGAGCAGTACTTC.

This chain uses TRBV30 with TRBJ2-5; a possible D gene is TRBD2 (5 bases). The CDR3 covers 13 residues. V gave up 0 bases and J gave up 4 bases, with 9 bases separating them. Germline values: CDR1 GTSNPN, CDR2 SVGIG (reference sequence). The CDR3 spells CAWSVSGIETQYF. Written as DNA, the CDR3 is TGTGCCTGGAGTGTCAGCGGAATAGAGACCCAGTACTTC.

The V call is TRBV7-9, the J call TRBJ2-3, with 8 bases identical to TRBD1. The ends lost 2 bases at V and 3 bases at J; junction bases unmatched: 10. There are 17 residues in the CDR3. CDR1 and CDR2 (germline): SEHNR, FQNEAQ (reference sequence). CDR3 DNA: TGTGCCAGCAGCTTAATCCCCGGACAGGGCGTGACAGATACGCAGTATTTT. Translated, it gives CASSLIPGQGVTDTQYF.

This chain joins TRBV7-2 and TRBJ2-5, with D unresolved. Germline V gene lookup returns CDR1 SGHTA and CDR2 FQGNSA. The CDR3 runs 13 residues. V was clipped by 3 bases and J by 5 bases, with 10 bases between them. The CDR3 DNA sequence: TGTGCCAGCAGCTTTCTAGGCGACGAGACCCAGTACTTC. Translated, it gives CASSFLGDETQYF. Based on the CDR3 plus reference TRBV7-2 and TRBJ2-5, the full variable domain is GAGVSQSPSNKVTEKGKDVELRCDPISGHTALYWYRQSLGQGLEFLIYFQGNSAPDKSGLPSDRFSAERTGGSVSTLTIQRTQQEDSAVYLCASSFLGDETQYFGPGTRLLVL.

This clone was found once. The rearrangement links TRBV11-2 to TRBJ1-4; 10 bases map to TRBD1. Unmatched junction bases numbered 12, after V lost 5 bases and J lost 9 bases. The germline CDR1 and CDR2 sequences are SGHAT and FQNNGV. This CDR3 has 16 residues. CDR3 sequence (DNA): TGTGCCAGCAGCATGTCCGGGACAGGGGAACAAAAAAAACTGTTTTTT. Translation: CASSMSGTGEQKKLFF.

This clone was seen only a few times. The gene calls are TRBV18 and TRBJ1-4; unclear D gene. Germline V gene data show CDR1 as KGHSH and CDR2 as LQKENI. V was shortened by 1 base and J by 5 bases, with 5 bases between the two germline ends. This CDR3 has 13 amino acids. The CDR3 sequence: CASSPQENEKLFF. In nucleotides, the CDR3 is TGTGCCAGCTCACCACAGGAGAATGAAAAACTGTTTTTT. Variable domain in full (rest from reference TRBV18 and TRBJ1-4): NAGVMQNPRHLVRRRGQEARLRCSPMKGHSHVYWYRQLPEEGLKFMVYLQKENIIDESGMPKERFSAEFPKEGPSILRIQQVVRGDSAAYFCASSPQENEKLFFGSGTQLSVL.

This chain joins TRBV28 and TRBJ2-1; no firm D call. Germline V gene lookup returns CDR1 MDHEN and CDR2 SYDVKM. The CDR3 is made up of 12 amino acids. Trimming took 6 bases from V and 8 from J, leaving 11 bases between them. The CDR3 nucleotides read TGTGCCAGCAGCTCCGGTTGGTATGAGCAGTTCTTC. Its protein is CASSSGWYEQFF.

This clone was seen a single time. The V gene is TRBV15, the J gene TRBJ2-3; D gene unclear. V was pared by 3 bases and J by 4 bases, with 11 bases between. The CDR3 spans 14 residues. Germline-derived CDR1 and CDR2 are LNHNV and YYDKDF (reference sequence). The CDR3 coding sequence is TGTGCCACCAGCAGGGCCCCCCAGGCAGATACGCAGTATTTT. Protein: CATSRAPQADTQYF.

The chain is built from TRBV18 and TRBJ2-7; 11 positions match TRBD2. Trimming took 3 bases from V and 3 from J; bases not matched to a gene: 10. The CDR3 consists of 17 residues. Germline loops: CDR1 KGHSH, CDR2 LQKENI. The CDR3 loop is CASSPLPSGRYNYEQYF. CDR3 sequence (DNA): TGTGCCAGCTCACCCCTACCTAGCGGGAGGTACAACTACGAGCAGTACTTC.

The chain employs TRBV7-6 and TRBJ2-7, with a tentative D call TRBD2 (7 bases). Looked up from germline, CDR1 is SGHVS and CDR2 is FNYEAQ. V shed 5 bases and J shed 4 bases, with 18 bases lying between them. The CDR3 spans 15 residues. CDR3: CASSLGGLTAYEQYF. In DNA form, the CDR3 reads TGTGCCAGCAGCCTAGGGGGACTAACAGCGTACGAGCAGTACTTC. The entire variable domain, with the rest obtained from reference TRBV7-6 and TRBJ2-7, is as follows: GAGVSQSPRYKVTKRGQDVALRCDPISGHVSLYWYRQALGQGPEFLTYFNYEAQQDKSGLPNDRFSAERPEGSISTLTIQRTEQRDSAMYRCASSLGGLTAYEQYFGPGTRLTVT.

This clone has just one count. V usage is TRBV27 and J usage is TRBJ2-3; D gene uncertain. Trimming took 3 bases from V and 2 from J, leaving 6 bases between them. There are 13 residues in the CDR3. Germline CDR1 reads MNHEY; CDR2 reads SMNVEV (reference sequence). The CDR3 bases are TGTGCCAGCAGTTTCATCCTCACAGATACGCAGTATTTT. Its translation is CASSFILTDTQYF.

The chain recombines TRBV9 with TRBJ2-3; 10 positions agree with TRBD1. CDR3 size: 16 residues. J gave up 6 bases and V 0 bases, and 7 bases lay outside the gene matches. Per germline, CDR1 SGDLS and CDR2 YYNGEE. The CDR3 bases are TGTGCCAGCAGCGTAGCGTCGGGACAGGGGTATGATACGCAGTATTTT. It encodes CASSVASGQGYDTQYF.

J is TRBJ2-3 and V is TRBV7-8, with TRBD1 as a possible D gene (6 bases). CDR1 and CDR2 (germline): SGHVS, FQNEAQ. The CDR3 covers 18 residues. With 2 bases removed from V and 1 base from J, the gap between germline ends came to 19 bases. CDR3 in DNA: TGTGCCAGCAGCTTAAGGACAGCACGGTACCTCGGCACAGATACGCAGTATTTT. Its translation is CASSLRTARYLGTDTQYF.

This chain uses TRBV15 with TRBJ1-4, with D possibly TRBD1 on 5 matching bases. Germline V gene data show CDR1 as LNHNV and CDR2 as YYDKDF (reference sequence). The V end was cut by 1 base, the J end by 4 bases, with 7 bases between. The CDR3 is 14 amino acids. In nucleotides, the CDR3 is TGTGCCACCAGCAGAGGACAGATTAATGAAAAACTGTTTTTT. This encodes CATSRGQINEKLFF.

In nucleotides, the CDR3 is TGTGCCAGCACCAGACAGGGGGTGGGGAGGGATGAGCAGTTCTTC. This sequence encodes CASTRQGVGRDEQFF. The chain is built from TRBV9 and TRBJ2-1; 9 bases align to TRBD1. Germline V gene sequence: CDR1 SGDLS, CDR2 YYNGEE. After removal of 6 bases from V and 8 bases from J, the junction contained 12 bases not matched to a gene. The CDR3 extends over 15 amino acids.

The chain has TRBV19 and TRBJ2-5, with a possible D match to TRBD1 (5 bases). Germline V CDR1 and CDR2: LNHDA, SQIVND (reference sequence). V was cut by 2 bases and J by 10 bases, with 14 bases left in between. The length of the CDR3 is 13 residues. CDR3 loop: CASSIRQGRDQYF. The CDR3 DNA reads TGTGCCAGTAGTATAAGGCAGGGTCGAGACCAGTACTTC.

V gene TRBV28 combines with J gene TRBJ1-5; perhaps TRBD1 as D (5 bases). This CDR3 is built from 15 residues. V lost 6 bases, J lost 3 bases, and 15 bases lay in between. Germline V lookup: CDR1 MDHEN, CDR2 SYDVKM. The CDR3 region has the DNA TGTGCCAGCAGAGCGGGGCAGGGCGACAATCAGCCCCAGCATTTT. It encodes CASRAGQGDNQPQHF.

For the CDR3, the DNA is TGCGCCAGCACCACTGGGACCGAACCTTTGGGGACCCAGTACTTC. It codes for CASTTGTEPLGTQYF. The chain carries TRBV5-1 and TRBJ2-5; D possibly uses TRBD1 or TRBD2 (5 bases each). Trimming cost V 6 bases and J 7 bases, with 22 bases left between them. Germline assignment: CDR1 SGHRS and CDR2 YFSETQ. The CDR3 has 15 amino acids.

As DNA, the CDR3 is TGTGCCAGCAGCTTAGATTTTGGCAGGGGGACAGATACGCAGTATTTT. As protein: CASSLDFGRGTDTQYF. This chain connects TRBV11-3 to TRBJ2-3; TRBD1 aligns across 7 bases. There are 16 residues in the CDR3. Germline V CDR1 and CDR2: SGHNT, YENEEA. Trimming at V came to 0 bases and at J to 3 bases, leaving 6 bases not matched to a gene.

The table lists this clone with a count of one. This sequence joins TRBV19 and TRBJ2-6, with no clear D. V lost 7 bases and J lost 0, with 16 bases in between. CDR3 length equals 17 residues. Germline CDR1 is LNHDA and CDR2 is SQIVND (reference sequence). For the CDR3, the DNA is TGTGCCAGTAAAGACGGGCTCCATCTCTCTGGGGCCAACGTCCTGACTTTC. Its protein is CASKDGLHLSGANVLTF. The whole variable domain, remainder taken from reference TRBV19 and TRBJ2-6, is DGGITQSPKYLFRKEGQNVTLSCEQNLNHDAMYWYRQDPGQGLRLIYYSQIVNDFQKGDIAEGYSVSREKKESFPLTVTSAQKNPTAFYLCASKDGLHLSGANVLTFGAGSRLTVL.

The rearrangement links TRBV10-3 to TRBJ2-7; D is possibly TRBD1 (5 bases). The CDR3 contains 13 residues. Germline V CDR1 and CDR2: ENHRY, SYGVKD. With 3 bases removed from V and 2 bases from J, the gap between germline ends came to 8 bases. The CDR3 DNA sequence: TGTGCCATCAGTGACGACAGCCCCTACGAGCAGTACTTC. It encodes CAISDDSPYEQYF.

This clone showed up just a few times. The chain combines TRBV4-1 with TRBJ2-2, with D possibly being TRBD1 (5 bases). With 2 bases removed from V and 0 bases from J, the gap between germline ends came to 19 bases. This CDR3 spans 19 amino acids. Germline V gene data show CDR1 as MGHRA and CDR2 as YSYEKL. This chain's CDR3 is CASSQSRGRAETNTGELFF. In DNA form, the CDR3 reads TGCGCCAGCAGCCAATCTAGGGGCAGGGCAGAAACGAACACCGGGGAGCTGTTTTTT.

The J gene is TRBJ1-2, the V gene TRBV10-1; no clear D gene. V was trimmed by 5 bases and J by 5 bases, leaving 27 bases between them. Germline values: CDR1 WNHNN, CDR2 SYGVQD (reference sequence). The CDR3 has 18 amino acids. This chain's CDR3 is CASSPPFSSRDSRYGYTF. For the CDR3, the DNA is TGCGCCAGCAGTCCCCCCTTTTCTAGCCGTGATTCCCGTTATGGCTACACCTTC.

The CDR3 is CASSPVSSGRSRELFF. The CDR3 nucleotides read TGTGCCAGCAGCCCTGTTTCTAGCGGGAGGTCGAGGGAGCTGTTTTTT. The chain couples TRBV11-2 to TRBJ2-2; 11 positions match TRBD2. CDR3 length equals 16 residues. Germline V gene sequence: CDR1 SGHAT, CDR2 FQNNGV. V lost 5 bases, J lost 9 bases, and 11 bases stayed unmatched.